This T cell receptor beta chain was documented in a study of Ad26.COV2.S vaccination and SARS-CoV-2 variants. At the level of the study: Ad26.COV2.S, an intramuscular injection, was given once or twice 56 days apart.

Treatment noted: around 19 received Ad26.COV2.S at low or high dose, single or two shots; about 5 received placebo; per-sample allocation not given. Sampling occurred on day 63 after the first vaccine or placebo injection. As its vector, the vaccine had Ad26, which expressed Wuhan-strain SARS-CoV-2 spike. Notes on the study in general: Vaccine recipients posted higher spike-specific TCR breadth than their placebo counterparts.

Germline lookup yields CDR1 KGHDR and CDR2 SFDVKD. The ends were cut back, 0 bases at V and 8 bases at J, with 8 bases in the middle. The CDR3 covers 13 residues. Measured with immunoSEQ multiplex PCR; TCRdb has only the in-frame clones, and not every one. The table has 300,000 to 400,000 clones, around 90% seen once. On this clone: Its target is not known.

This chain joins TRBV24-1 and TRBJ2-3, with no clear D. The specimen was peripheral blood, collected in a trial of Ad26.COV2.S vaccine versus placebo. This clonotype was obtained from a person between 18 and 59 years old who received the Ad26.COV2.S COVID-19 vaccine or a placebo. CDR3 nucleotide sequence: TGTGCCACCAGTGATTTGCAAGCAGGTACGCAGTATTTT. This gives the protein CATSDLQAGTQYF.